The rows below give T cell receptor beta chains drawn from one sample of a study of regulatory dendritic cells for organ transplantation. The data were produced by immunoSEQ multiplex PCR, yet TCRdb's version contains in-frame clones alone and is incomplete. The sample holds about 34,000 clones, roughly nine tenths seen once. Sequenced sample: naive CD4+ T cells from blood. The receptors come from a human donor in good health. The CDR3 runs from the conserved cysteine through the conserved F or W.

TRBV7-6	TRBJ2-1	CASSLAGSEQFF
TRBV6-6	TRBJ1-4	CASSRSPGTGGEKLFF
TRBV7-9	TRBJ2-2	CASSLVLSTGELFF
TRBV27	TRBJ2-3	CASSLAGSTDTQYF
TRBV28	TRBJ2-7	CASSDRGAYEQYF
TRBV7-8	TRBJ2-7	CASSVSYEQYF
TRBV4-1	TRBJ1-4	CASSQVWGTGGNNEKLFF
TRBV6-4	TRBJ2-7	CGGAGVVRDEQYF
TRBV7-2	TRBJ2-2	CASSPSLLAGDLTGELFF
TRBV29-1	TRBJ2-7	CSVIGLAGENYEQYF
TRBV7-8	TRBJ1-6	CASSPRSGVQNSPLHF
TRBV7-4	TRBJ1-1	CASSFGLALRGASVNTEAFF
TRBV28	TRBJ1-2	CASSLPRRATYGYTF
TRBV5-1	TRBJ2-3	CASSLAPQTDTQYF
TRBV9	TRBJ2-1	CASSVAGTSFYNEQFF
TRBV10-3	TRBJ1-1	CAISGYEGTEAFF
TRBV6-5	TRBJ1-2	CASTQGAGGYTF
TRBV5-8	TRBJ2-1	CASTRGLAAYNEQFF
TRBV5-4	TRBJ2-1	CASSLSLAAINEQFF
TRBV7-2	TRBJ1-1	CASSRGQGYGNTEAFF
TRBV7-9	TRBJ1-2	CASSLGLAEAYGYTF
TRBV15	TRBJ1-6	CATSRDIGGNSPLHF
TRBV7-3	TRBJ2-2	CASSNMGEWENTGELFF
TRBV14	TRBJ1-2	CASSLSNYGYTF
TRBV7-9	TRBJ1-2	CASSLSGYGYTF
TRBV2	TRBJ1-2	CASREPGQGGGYTF
TRBV28	TRBJ1-1	CASSLDGRNTEAFF